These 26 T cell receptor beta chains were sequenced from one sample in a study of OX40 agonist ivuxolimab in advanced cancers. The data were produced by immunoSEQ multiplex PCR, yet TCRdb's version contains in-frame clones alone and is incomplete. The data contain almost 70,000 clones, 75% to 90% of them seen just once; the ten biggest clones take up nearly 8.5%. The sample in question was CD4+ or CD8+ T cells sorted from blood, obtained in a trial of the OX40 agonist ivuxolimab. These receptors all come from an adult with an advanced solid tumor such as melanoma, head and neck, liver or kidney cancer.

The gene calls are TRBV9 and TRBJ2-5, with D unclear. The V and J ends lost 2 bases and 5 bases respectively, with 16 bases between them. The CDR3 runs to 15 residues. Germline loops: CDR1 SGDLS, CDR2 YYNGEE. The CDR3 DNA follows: TGTGCCAGCAGCGTCGCGACAACGCCGGTGGAGACCCAGTACTTC. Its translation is CASSVATTPVETQYF.

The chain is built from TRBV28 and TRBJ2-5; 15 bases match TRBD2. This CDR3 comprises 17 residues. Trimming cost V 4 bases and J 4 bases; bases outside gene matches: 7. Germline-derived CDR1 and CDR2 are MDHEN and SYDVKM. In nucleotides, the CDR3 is TGTGCCAGCAGTTCCTGGACTAGCGGGGGGGCAGGAGAGACCCAGTACTTC. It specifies CASSSWTSGGAGETQYF. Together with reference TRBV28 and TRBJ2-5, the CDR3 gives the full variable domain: DVKVTQSSRYLVKRTGEKVFLECVQDMDHENMFWYRQDPGLGLRLIYFSYDVKMKEKGDIPEGYSVSREKKERFSLILESASTNQTSMYLCASSSWTSGGAGETQYFGPGTRLLVL.

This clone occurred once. The CDR3 protein is CASSVGVHQPQHF. CDR3 coding DNA: TGTGCCAGCTCTGTGGGGGTTCACCAGCCCCAGCATTTT. V is TRBV14 and J is TRBJ1-5, with D tentatively TRBD1 (5 bases). Trimming removed 8 bases from V and 7 bases from J, with 15 bases in between. In germline, CDR1 is SGHDN, CDR2 FVKESK. The CDR3 is made up of 13 amino acids.

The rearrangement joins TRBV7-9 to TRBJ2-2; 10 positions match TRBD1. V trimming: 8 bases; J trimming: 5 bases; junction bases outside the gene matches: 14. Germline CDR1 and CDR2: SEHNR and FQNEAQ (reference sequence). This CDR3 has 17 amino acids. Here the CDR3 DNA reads TGTGCCAGCGGATTAGATAGGGGGACAGGGGAAACCGGGGAGCTGTTTTTT. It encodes CASGLDRGTGETGELFF.

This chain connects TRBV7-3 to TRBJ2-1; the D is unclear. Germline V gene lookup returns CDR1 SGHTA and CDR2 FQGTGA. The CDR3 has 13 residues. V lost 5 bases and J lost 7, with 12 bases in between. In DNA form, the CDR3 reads TGTGCCAGCAGCCCCAGGTGGGGAAATGAGCAGTTCTTC. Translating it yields CASSPRWGNEQFF.

CDR3 bases: TGTGCCATCAGTAGGACAGGGAAAGATCAGCCCCAGCATTTT. Protein: CAISRTGKDQPQHF. This chain links TRBV10-3 with TRBJ1-5; TRBD1 aligns across 8 bases. The CDR3 length is 14 residues. In germline, CDR1 is ENHRY, CDR2 SYGVKD. Trimming cost V 5 bases and J 5 bases; bases outside gene matches: 5.

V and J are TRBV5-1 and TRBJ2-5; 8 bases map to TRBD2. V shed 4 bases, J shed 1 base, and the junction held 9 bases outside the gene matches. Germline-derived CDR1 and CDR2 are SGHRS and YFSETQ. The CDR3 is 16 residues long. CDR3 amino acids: CASSSLASGFQETQYF. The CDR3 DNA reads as TGCGCCAGCAGCAGTTTAGCTAGCGGGTTCCAAGAGACCCAGTACTTC. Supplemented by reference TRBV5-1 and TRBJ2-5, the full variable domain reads KAGVTQTPRYLIKTRGQQVTLSCSPISGHRSVSWYQQTPGQGLQFLFEYFSETQRNKGNFPGRFSGRQFSNSRSEMNVSTLELGDSALYLCASSSLASGFQETQYFGPGTRLLVL.

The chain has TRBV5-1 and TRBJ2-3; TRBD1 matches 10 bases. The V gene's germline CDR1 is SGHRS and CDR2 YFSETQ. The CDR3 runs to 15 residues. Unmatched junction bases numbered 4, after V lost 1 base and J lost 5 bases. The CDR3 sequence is CASSLLGQGRDTQYF. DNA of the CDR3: TGCGCCAGCAGCTTGTTGGGACAGGGGAGAGATACGCAGTATTTT.

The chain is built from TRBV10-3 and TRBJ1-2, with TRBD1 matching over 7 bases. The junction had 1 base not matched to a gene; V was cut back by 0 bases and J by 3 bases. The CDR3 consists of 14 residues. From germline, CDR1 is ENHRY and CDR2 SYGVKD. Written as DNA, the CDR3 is TGTGCCATCAGTGAGTCTGGGACAGACTATGGCTACACCTTC. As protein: CAISESGTDYGYTF.

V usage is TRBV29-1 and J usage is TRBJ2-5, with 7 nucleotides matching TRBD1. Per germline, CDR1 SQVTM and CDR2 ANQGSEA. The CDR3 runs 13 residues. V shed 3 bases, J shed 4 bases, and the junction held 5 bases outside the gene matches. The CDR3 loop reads CSVDKGAGETQYF. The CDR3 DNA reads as TGCAGCGTTGACAAGGGGGCTGGAGAGACCCAGTACTTC.

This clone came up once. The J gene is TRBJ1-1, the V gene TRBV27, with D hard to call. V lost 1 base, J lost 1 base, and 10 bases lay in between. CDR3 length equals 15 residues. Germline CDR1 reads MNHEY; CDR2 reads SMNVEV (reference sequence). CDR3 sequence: CASSLYSRGNTEAFF. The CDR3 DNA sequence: TGTGCCAGCAGTTTATACTCACGAGGGAACACTGAAGCTTTCTTT.

CDR3 in amino acids: CASSGPGEEKLFF. CDR3 in DNA: TGTGCCAGCAGTGGTCCGGGGGAAGAAAAACTGTTTTTT. The chain is built from TRBV6-1 and TRBJ1-4, with a tentative D call TRBD1 (5 bases). The V end was cut by 4 bases, the J end by 8 bases, with 11 bases between. The CDR3 spans 13 residues. The germline gives CDR1 MNHNS, CDR2 SASEGT.

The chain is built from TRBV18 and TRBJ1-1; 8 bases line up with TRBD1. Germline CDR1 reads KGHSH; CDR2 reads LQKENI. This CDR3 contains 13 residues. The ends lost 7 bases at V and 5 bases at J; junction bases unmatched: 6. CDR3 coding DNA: TGTGCCAGCTTACAGGGGGGAAAGACTGAAGCTTTCTTT. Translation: CASLQGGKTEAFF.

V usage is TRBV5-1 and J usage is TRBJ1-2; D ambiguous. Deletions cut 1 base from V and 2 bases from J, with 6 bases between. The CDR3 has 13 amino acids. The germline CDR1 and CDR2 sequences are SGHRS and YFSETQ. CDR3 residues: CASSLSENYGYTF. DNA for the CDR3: TGCGCCAGCAGCTTGTCGGAGAACTATGGCTACACCTTC. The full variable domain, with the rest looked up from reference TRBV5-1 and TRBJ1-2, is KAGVTQTPRYLIKTRGQQVTLSCSPISGHRSVSWYQQTPGQGLQFLFEYFSETQRNKGNFPGRFSGRQFSNSRSEMNVSTLELGDSALYLCASSLSENYGYTFGSGTRLTVV.

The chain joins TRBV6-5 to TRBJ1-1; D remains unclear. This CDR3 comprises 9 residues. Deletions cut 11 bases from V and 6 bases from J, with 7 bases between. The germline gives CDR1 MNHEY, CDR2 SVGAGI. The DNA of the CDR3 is TGTGCCGTGGGTGCTGAAGCTTTCTTT. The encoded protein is CAVGAEAFF.

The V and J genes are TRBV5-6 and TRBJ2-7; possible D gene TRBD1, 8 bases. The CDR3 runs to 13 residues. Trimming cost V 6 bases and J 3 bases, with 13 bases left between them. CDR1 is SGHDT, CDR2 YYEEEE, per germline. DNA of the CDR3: TGTGCCAGCAAAAACAGGGGGGGCTACGAGCAGTACTTC. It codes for CASKNRGGYEQYF.

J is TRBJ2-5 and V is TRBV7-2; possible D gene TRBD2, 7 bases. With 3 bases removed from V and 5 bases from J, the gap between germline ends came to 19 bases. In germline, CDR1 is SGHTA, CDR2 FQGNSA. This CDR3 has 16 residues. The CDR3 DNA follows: TGTGCCAGCAGCTTTTTGAGTTTTGGGAGGGGGGAGACCCAGTACTTC. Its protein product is CASSFLSFGRGETQYF.

CDR3 nucleotides: TGTGCCAGCAGCCAATACCTTTCTTTCAGGGTCCCTGAAGCTTTCTTT. Translated, it gives CASSQYLSFRVPEAFF. V is TRBV14 and J is TRBJ1-1, with a tentative D call TRBD1 (5 bases). Per germline, CDR1 SGHDN and CDR2 FVKESK. The CDR3 covers 16 residues. V was clipped by 2 bases and J by 6 bases, with 19 bases between them.

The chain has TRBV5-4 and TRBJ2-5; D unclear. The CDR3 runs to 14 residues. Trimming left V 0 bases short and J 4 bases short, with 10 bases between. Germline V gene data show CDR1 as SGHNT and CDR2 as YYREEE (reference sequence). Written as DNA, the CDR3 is TGTGCCAGCAGCTTGGGGGGTCTGGGAGAGACCCAGTACTTC. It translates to CASSLGGLGETQYF. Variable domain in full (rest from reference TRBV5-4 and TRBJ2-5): ETGVTQSPTHLIKTRGQQVTLRCSSQSGHNTVSWYQQALGQGPQFIFQYYREEENGRGNFPPRFSGLQFPNYSSELNVNALELDDSALYLCASSLGGLGETQYFGPGTRLLVL.

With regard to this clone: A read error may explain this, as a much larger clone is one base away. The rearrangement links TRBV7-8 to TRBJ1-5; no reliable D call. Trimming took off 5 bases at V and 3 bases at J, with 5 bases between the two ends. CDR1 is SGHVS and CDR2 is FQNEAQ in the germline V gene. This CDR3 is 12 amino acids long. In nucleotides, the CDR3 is TGTGCCAGCAGCCTTACCAATCAGCCCCAGCATTTT. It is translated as CASSLTNQPQHF.

The CDR3 coding sequence is TGTGCCAGCAGTTACTCCTCGATCGTGACCCAGTACTTC. Protein product: CASSYSSIVTQYF. The chain combines TRBV6-5 with TRBJ2-5; no clear D gene. The CDR3 is 13 amino acids. Trimming pared 0 bases from V and 7 bases from J, leaving 9 bases between. Per germline, CDR1 MNHEY and CDR2 SVGAGI.

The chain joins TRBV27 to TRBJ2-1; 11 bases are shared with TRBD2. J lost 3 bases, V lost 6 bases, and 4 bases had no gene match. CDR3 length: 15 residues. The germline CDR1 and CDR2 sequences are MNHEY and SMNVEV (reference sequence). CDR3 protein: CASSRLAGNYNEQFF. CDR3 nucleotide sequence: TGTGCCAGCAGCCGACTAGCGGGAAACTACAATGAGCAGTTCTTC.

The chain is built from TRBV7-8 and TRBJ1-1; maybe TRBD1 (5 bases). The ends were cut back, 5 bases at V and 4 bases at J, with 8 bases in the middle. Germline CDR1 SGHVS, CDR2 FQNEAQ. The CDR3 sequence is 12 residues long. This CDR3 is CASSPGGTEAFF. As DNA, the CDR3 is TGTGCCAGCAGCCCCGGGGGCACTGAAGCTTTCTTT.

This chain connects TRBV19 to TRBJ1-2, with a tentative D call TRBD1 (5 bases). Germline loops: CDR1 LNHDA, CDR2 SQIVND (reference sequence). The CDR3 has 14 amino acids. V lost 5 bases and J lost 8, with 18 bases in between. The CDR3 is CASSPPWGGGGYTF. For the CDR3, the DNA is TGTGCCAGTAGTCCCCCCTGGGGGGGAGGCGGCTACACCTTC.

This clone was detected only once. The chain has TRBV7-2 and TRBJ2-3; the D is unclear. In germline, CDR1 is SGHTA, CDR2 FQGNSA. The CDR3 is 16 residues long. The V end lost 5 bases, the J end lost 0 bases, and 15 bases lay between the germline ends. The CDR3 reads CASSLLGPLSTDTQYF. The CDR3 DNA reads TGTGCCAGCAGCCTCTTGGGCCCTCTAAGCACAGATACGCAGTATTTT.

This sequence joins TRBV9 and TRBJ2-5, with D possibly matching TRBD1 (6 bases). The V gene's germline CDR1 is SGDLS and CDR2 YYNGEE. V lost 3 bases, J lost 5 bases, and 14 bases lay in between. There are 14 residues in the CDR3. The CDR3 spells CASSATGIGETQYF. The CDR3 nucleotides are TGTGCCAGCAGCGCTACAGGGATTGGGGAGACCCAGTACTTC.